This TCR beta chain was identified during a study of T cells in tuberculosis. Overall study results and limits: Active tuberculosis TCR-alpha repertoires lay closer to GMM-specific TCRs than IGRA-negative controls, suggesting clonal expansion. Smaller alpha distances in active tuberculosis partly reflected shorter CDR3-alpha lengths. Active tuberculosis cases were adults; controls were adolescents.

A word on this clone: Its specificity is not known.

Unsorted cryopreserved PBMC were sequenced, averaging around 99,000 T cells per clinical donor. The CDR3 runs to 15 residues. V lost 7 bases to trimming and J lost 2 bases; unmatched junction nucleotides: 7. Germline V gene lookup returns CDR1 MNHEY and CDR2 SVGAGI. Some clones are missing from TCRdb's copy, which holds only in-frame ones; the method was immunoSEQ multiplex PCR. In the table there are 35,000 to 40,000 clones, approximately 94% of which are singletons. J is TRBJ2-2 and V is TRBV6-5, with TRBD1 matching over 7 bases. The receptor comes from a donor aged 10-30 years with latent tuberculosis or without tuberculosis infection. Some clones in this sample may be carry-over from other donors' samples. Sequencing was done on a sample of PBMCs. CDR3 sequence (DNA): TGTGCCAGCATGTCGACAGGGACCAACACCGGGGAGCTGTTTTTT. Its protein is CASMSTGTNTGELFF.